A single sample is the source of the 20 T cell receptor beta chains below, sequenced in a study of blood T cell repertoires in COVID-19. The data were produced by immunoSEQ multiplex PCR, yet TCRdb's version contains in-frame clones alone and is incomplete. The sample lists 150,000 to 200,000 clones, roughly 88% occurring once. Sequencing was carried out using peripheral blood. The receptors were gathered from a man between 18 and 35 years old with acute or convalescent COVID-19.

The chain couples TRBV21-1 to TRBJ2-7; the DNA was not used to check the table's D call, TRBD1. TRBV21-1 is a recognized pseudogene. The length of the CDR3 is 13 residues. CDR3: CASPQGKGYEQYF. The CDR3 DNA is TGTGCCAGCCCTCAGGGGAAGGGGTACGAGCAGTACTTC.

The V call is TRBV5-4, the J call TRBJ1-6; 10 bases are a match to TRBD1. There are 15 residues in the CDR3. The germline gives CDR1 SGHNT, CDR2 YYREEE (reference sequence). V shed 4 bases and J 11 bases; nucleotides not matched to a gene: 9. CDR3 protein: CASSRATGGTAPLHF. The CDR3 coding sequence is TGTGCCAGCAGCCGCGCGACAGGGGGCACGGCACCCCTCCACTTT.

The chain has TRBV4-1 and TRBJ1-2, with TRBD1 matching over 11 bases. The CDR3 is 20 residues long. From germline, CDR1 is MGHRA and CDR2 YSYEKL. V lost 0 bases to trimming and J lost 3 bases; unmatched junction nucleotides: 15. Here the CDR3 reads CASSQDLSGTGGLHDYGYTF. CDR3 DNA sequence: TGCGCCAGCAGCCAAGATCTTTCAGGGACAGGGGGACTTCACGACTATGGCTACACCTTC.

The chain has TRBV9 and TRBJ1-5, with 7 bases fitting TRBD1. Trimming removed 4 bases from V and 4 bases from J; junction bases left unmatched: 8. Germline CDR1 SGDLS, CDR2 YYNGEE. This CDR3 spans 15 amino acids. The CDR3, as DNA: TGTGCCAGCAGCCCGAAGGGGGACAGTAATCAGCCCCAGCATTTT. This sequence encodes CASSPKGDSNQPQHF.

The CDR3 DNA follows: TGTGCCAGCAGCCAAACCGGGACAGGGGGCTGGTACGGTCGGGATACGCAGTATTTT. Amino acids: CASSQTGTGGWYGRDTQYF. The chain links TRBV14 to TRBJ2-3; the match to TRBD1 covers 12 bases. CDR3 length: 19 amino acids. Trimming at V came to 2 bases and at J to 6 bases, leaving 15 bases not matched to a gene. Germline V gives CDR1 SGHDN, CDR2 FVKESK.

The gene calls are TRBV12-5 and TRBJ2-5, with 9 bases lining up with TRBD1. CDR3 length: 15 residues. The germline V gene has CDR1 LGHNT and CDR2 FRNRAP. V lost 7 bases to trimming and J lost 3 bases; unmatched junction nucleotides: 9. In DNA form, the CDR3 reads TGTGCTAGTGCCTTCCCGGGACAGGGTAAAGAGACCCAGTACTTC. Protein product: CASAFPGQGKETQYF. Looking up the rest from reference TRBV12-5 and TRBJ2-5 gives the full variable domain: DARVTQTPRHKVTEMGQEVTMRCQPILGHNTVFWYRQTMMQGLELLAYFRNRAPLDDSGMPKDRFSAEMPDATLATLKIQPSEPRDSAVYFCASAFPGQGKETQYFGPGTRLLVL.

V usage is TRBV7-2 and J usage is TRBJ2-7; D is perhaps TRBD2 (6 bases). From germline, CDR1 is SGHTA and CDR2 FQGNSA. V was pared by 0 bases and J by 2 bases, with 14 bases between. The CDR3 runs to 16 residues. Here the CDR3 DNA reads TGTGCCAGCAGCTTAGCGAAGGCGGGAAGGCCCTACGAGCAGTACTTC. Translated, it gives CASSLAKAGRPYEQYF.

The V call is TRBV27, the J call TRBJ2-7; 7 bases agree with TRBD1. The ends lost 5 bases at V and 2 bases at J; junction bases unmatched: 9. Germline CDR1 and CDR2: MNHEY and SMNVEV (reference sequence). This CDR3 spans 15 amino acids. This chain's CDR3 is CASSPTSQGTYEQYF. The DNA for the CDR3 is TGTGCCAGCAGTCCCACGTCACAGGGGACCTACGAGCAGTACTTC.

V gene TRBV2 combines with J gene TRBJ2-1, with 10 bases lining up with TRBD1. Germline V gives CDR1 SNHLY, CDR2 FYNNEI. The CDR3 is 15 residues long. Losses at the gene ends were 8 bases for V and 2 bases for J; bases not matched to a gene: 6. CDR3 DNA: TGTGCCAGCGACACCGGGACAGGGGCCTACAATGAGCAGTTCTTC. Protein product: CASDTGTGAYNEQFF.

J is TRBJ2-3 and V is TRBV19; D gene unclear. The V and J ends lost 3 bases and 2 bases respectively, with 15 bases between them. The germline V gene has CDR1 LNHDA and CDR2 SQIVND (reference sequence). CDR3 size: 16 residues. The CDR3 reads CASSIGEFLYTDTQYF. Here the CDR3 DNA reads TGTGCCAGTAGTATTGGAGAGTTCCTCTACACAGATACGCAGTATTTT.

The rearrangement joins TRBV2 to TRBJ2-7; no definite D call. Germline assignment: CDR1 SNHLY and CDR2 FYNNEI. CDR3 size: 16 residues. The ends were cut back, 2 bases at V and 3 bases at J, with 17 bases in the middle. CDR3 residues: CASSESEALNLYEQYF. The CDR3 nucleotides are TGTGCCAGCAGTGAAAGTGAGGCACTTAACCTCTACGAGCAGTACTTC.

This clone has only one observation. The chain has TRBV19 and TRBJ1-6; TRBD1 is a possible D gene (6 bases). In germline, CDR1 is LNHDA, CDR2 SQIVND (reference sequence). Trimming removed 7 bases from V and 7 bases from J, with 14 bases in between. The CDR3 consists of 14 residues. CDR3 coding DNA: TGTGCCAGTACCCTTGGGGGCGCGAATTCACCCCTCCACTTT. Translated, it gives CASTLGGANSPLHF.

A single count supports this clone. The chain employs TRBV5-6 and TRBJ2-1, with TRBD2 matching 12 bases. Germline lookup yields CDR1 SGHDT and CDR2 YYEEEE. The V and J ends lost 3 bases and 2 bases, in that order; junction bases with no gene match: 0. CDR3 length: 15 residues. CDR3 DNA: TGTGCCAGCAGCTCTAGCGGGGGGGCCTACAATGAGCAGTTCTTC. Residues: CASSSSGGAYNEQFF.

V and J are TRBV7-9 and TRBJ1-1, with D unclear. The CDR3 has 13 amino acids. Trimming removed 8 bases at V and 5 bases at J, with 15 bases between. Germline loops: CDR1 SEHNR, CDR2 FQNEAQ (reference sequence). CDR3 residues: CASFSGIGTEAFF. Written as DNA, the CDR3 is TGTGCCAGCTTCTCGGGGATTGGTACTGAAGCTTTCTTT.

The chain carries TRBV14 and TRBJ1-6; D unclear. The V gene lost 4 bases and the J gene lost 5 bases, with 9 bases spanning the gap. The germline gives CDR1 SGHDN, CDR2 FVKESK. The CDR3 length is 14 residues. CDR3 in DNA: TGTGCCAGCAGCCTCCACAGTCATAATTCACCCCTCCACTTT. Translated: CASSLHSHNSPLHF.

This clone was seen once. The CDR3 loop reads CATSDSLSADTQYF. In DNA, the CDR3 is TGTGCCACCAGTGATTCCCTGAGCGCAGATACGCAGTATTTT. V usage is TRBV24-1 and J usage is TRBJ2-3; no clear D. Germline V gene lookup returns CDR1 KGHDR and CDR2 SFDVKD. The CDR3 has 14 amino acids. Trimming pared 2 bases from V and 4 bases from J, leaving 9 bases between.

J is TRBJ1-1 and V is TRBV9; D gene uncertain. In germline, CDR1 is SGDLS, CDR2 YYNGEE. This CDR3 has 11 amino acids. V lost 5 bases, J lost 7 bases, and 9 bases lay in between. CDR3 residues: CASSPEYEAFF. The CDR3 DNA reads TGTGCCAGCAGTCCGGAGTATGAAGCTTTCTTT.

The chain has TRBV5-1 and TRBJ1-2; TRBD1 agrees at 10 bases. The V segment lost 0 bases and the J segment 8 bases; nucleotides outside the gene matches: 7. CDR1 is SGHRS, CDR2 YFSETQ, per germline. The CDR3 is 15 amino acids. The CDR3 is CASSLDLTGGGGYTF. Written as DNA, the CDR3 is TGCGCCAGCAGCTTGGACCTGACAGGGGGCGGAGGCTACACCTTC.

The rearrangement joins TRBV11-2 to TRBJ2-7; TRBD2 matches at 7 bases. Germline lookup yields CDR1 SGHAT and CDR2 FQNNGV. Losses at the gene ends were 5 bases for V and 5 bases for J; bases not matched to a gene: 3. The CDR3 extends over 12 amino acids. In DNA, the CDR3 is TGTGCCAGCAGCGCGCGGGGGAACGAGCAGTACTTC. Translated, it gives CASSARGNEQYF.

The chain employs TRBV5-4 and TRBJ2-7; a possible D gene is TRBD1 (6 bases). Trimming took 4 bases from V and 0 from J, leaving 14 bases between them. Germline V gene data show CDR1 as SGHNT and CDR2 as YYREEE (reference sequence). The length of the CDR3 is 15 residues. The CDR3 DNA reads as TGTGCCAGCAGCGGGCCCACAGGGATCTCCTACGAGCAGTACTTC. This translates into CASSGPTGISYEQYF.